These 19 T cell receptor beta chains were all obtained from the same sample, sequenced in a study of cytomegalovirus exposure and HLA in healthy donors. Primers: 60 Vbeta forward and 13 Jbeta reverse. Sequencing was performed with immunoSEQ multiplex PCR; in TCRdb, only in-frame clones are kept and a portion is missing. Of roughly 190,000 clones listed, around 76% are singletons. The specimen sequenced was PBMCs. The receptors derive from a woman aged 25 to 39 in good health and CMV-seropositive.

This clone was seen a few times. This chain joins TRBV4-3 and TRBJ2-2; 14 nucleotides match TRBD2. J was trimmed by 0 bases and V by 4 bases; bases with no gene match: 4. The CDR3 has 18 amino acids. Germline V gives CDR1 LGHNA, CDR2 YSLEER. CDR3 DNA sequence: TGCGCCAGCAGCCTCGGGACTAGCGGGGGAGCGAACACCGGGGAGCTGTTTTTT. It specifies CASSLGTSGGANTGELFF.

This rearrangement joins TRBV6-6 to TRBJ1-1, with D possibly TRBD1 on 5 matching bases. Germline lookup yields CDR1 MNHNY and CDR2 SVGAGI (reference sequence). This CDR3 is built from 13 residues. V shed 8 bases and J shed 6 bases, with 16 bases lying between them. CDR3 coding DNA: TGTGCCAGCTCGGAACAGGTATTCGCTGAAGCTTTCTTT. Translated: CASSEQVFAEAFF.

V is TRBV9 and J is TRBJ2-2; D ambiguous. CDR1 is SGDLS and CDR2 is YYNGEE in the germline V gene. The CDR3 runs 13 residues. V lost 0 bases and J 5 bases, leaving 5 bases between the germline ends. The CDR3, as DNA: TGTGCCAGCAGCGTAGCGGTTACCGGGGAGCTGTTTTTT. This translates into CASSVAVTGELFF. Looking up the rest from reference TRBV9 and TRBJ2-2 gives the full variable domain: DSGVTQTPKHLITATGQRVTLRCSPRSGDLSVYWYQQSLDQGLQFLIQYYNGEERAKGNILERFSAQQFPDLHSELNLSSLELGDSALYFCASSVAVTGELFFGEGSRLTVL.

The sample holds a few counts of this clone. This chain links TRBV2 with TRBJ2-2; 9 positions agree with TRBD1. The germline CDR1 and CDR2 sequences are SNHLY and FYNNEI. V shed 9 bases, J shed 2 bases, and the junction held 4 bases outside the gene matches. This CDR3 is built from 14 residues. Written as DNA, the CDR3 is TGTGCCAGGGGACAGGGACCTAACACCGGGGAGCTGTTTTTT. Translation gives CARGQGPNTGELFF.

This clone was counted a few times. This chain joins TRBV5-4 and TRBJ2-5; maybe TRBD1 (5 bases). The CDR3 length is 14 residues. V lost 3 bases and J lost 3, with 12 bases in between. Germline V gene lookup returns CDR1 SGHNT and CDR2 YYREEE (reference sequence). The CDR3 DNA reads TGTGCCAGCAGCTACCGGTCCAGGGAAGAGACCCAGTACTTC. Residues: CASSYRSREETQYF.

This clone was counted once. This chain uses TRBV10-3 with TRBJ1-2; 7 bases map to TRBD1. The CDR3 loop spans 13 amino acids. Losses at the gene ends were 4 bases for V and 4 bases for J; bases not matched to a gene: 3. Germline lookup yields CDR1 ENHRY and CDR2 SYGVKD. The CDR3 nucleotides are TGTGCCATCAGTGGAGACAGGGCCTATGGCTACACCTTC. Translation: CAISGDRAYGYTF.

This clone turned up a few times. The chain recombines TRBV6-5 with TRBJ2-7; 10 bases map to TRBD1. Per germline, CDR1 MNHEY and CDR2 SVGAGI. Trimming cost V 6 bases and J 1 base; bases outside gene matches: 6. The length of the CDR3 is 15 residues. CDR3 loop: CASRRGQGSSYEQYF. CDR3 DNA sequence: TGTGCCAGCAGGCGGGGACAGGGGTCATCCTACGAGCAGTACTTC.

This chain joins TRBV6-5 and TRBJ2-1; 10 nucleotides agree with TRBD1. Germline CDR1 MNHEY, CDR2 SVGAGI. V shed 5 bases and J 3 bases; nucleotides not matched to a gene: 4. The CDR3 is 15 amino acids. The CDR3 DNA is TGTGCCAGCAGTCTTAGGACAGGGGGCTACAATGAGCAGTTCTTC. It translates to CASSLRTGGYNEQFF.

This chain joins TRBV29-1 and TRBJ1-2, with no clear D. Germline V CDR1 and CDR2: SQVTM, ANQGSEA. The CDR3 contains 10 residues. V was clipped by 4 bases and J by 6 bases, with 6 bases between them. The CDR3 DNA follows: TGCAGCGTTGGAGCGGATGGCTACACCTTC. Protein sequence: CSVGADGYTF.

The J gene is TRBJ1-5, the V gene TRBV27; a weak D match, TRBD1 (5 bases). Germline-derived CDR1 and CDR2 are MNHEY and SMNVEV (reference sequence). The CDR3 is made up of 13 amino acids. Trimming took 2 bases from V and 7 from J, leaving 9 bases between them. This CDR3 is CASSLGGDQPQHF. CDR3 coding DNA: TGTGCCAGCAGTTTAGGAGGGGACCAGCCCCAGCATTTT.

This rearrangement joins TRBV14 to TRBJ1-6; D unclear. The CDR3 has 16 residues. Between the trimmed V and J ends, which lost 1 base and 0 bases, there was a span of 7 bases. Germline CDR1 SGHDN, CDR2 FVKESK. The CDR3 sequence: CASSQGFSSYNSPLHF. The CDR3 nucleotides read TGTGCCAGCAGCCAAGGATTTAGCTCCTATAATTCACCCCTCCACTTT.

This clone was recorded a few times. The chain carries TRBV5-6 and TRBJ1-2; D remains unclear. V lost 0 bases and J 4 bases, leaving 13 bases between the germline ends. Germline V gives CDR1 SGHDT, CDR2 YYEEEE. This CDR3 comprises 15 residues. The CDR3 region is CASSLENAGSYGYTF. In DNA, the CDR3 is TGTGCCAGCAGCTTGGAGAACGCGGGAAGCTATGGCTACACCTTC.

This chain joins TRBV27 and TRBJ2-1; possibly TRBD1 for D (5 bases). The CDR3 is 17 amino acids. Trimming removed 4 bases at V and 1 base at J, with 17 bases between. Looked up from germline, CDR1 is MNHEY and CDR2 is SMNVEV (reference sequence). CDR3 in DNA: TGTGCCAGCAGTTGGGCAGGGCCCAGTGGATCCTACAATGAGCAGTTCTTC. This translates into CASSWAGPSGSYNEQFF.

The genes are TRBV19 and TRBJ2-2, with TRBD1 as a possible D gene (5 bases). CDR3 size: 15 residues. Trimming shortened V by 7 bases and J by 1 base, and 13 bases separated the two germline ends. Germline loops: CDR1 LNHDA, CDR2 SQIVND (reference sequence). As DNA, the CDR3 is TGTGCCAGTACTCTCTCGGACATGAACACCGGGGAGCTGTTTTTT. It yields the protein CASTLSDMNTGELFF.

The CDR3 nucleotides are TGTGCCAGCAGTCCTCTCTCCCGGGGGGCGAGCACTGAAGCTTTCTTT. Its protein is CASSPLSRGASTEAFF. The rearrangement uses TRBV27 and TRBJ1-1; the D gene is possibly TRBD1 (6 bases). The germline V and J ends were trimmed by 5 bases and 4 bases, with 20 bases remaining between them. CDR3 size: 16 residues. Germline V gene lookup returns CDR1 MNHEY and CDR2 SMNVEV (reference sequence).

The rearrangement joins TRBV5-5 to TRBJ1-3; TRBD1 might be the D (6 bases). CDR3 length: 15 amino acids. From germline, CDR1 is SGHKS and CDR2 YYEKEE (reference sequence). Trimming took 3 bases from V and 0 from J, leaving 10 bases between them. In DNA form, the CDR3 reads TGTGCCAGCAGCTCAGGGGTGGGCTCTGGAAACACCATATATTTT. Amino acids: CASSSGVGSGNTIYF.

The chain employs TRBV5-4 and TRBJ2-7; possibly TRBD1 for D (5 bases). Germline CDR1 and CDR2: SGHNT and YYREEE (reference sequence). V was trimmed by 3 bases and J by 2 bases, leaving 12 bases between them. This CDR3 is built from 14 residues. As DNA, the CDR3 is TGTGCCAGCAGCTCCCAAGTCAGGGCCTACGAGCAGTACTTC. It yields the protein CASSSQVRAYEQYF.

On this clone itself: A read error may produce the germline difference seen at one junction end. CDR3 nucleotides: TGTGCCAGCAGAGACAGGGGGTTGAAGACTGAAGCTTTCTTT. It encodes CASRDRGLKTEAFF. This chain uses TRBV2 with TRBJ1-1, with 9 bases that match TRBD1. CDR1 and CDR2 (germline): SNHLY, FYNNEI. The CDR3 loop spans 14 amino acids.

The chain carries TRBV18 and TRBJ1-6; D is unresolved. The CDR3 consists of 14 residues. Germline V gives CDR1 KGHSH, CDR2 LQKENI. Trimming shortened V by 4 bases and J by 7 bases, and 11 bases separated the two germline ends. The CDR3 region is CASSQQGLNSPLHF. The CDR3 DNA reads TGTGCCAGCTCACAACAAGGACTCAATTCACCCCTCCACTTT.